This TCR beta chain was identified in a study of cytotoxic CD8 clonotypes in ibrutinib-treated CLL. This clone showed up many times. The antigen remains unidentified. Overall study results and limits: Clonality went up at ibrutinib response and then declined back toward baseline at progression. Baseline clonality was higher than in age-matched healthy donors and moved in step with circulating CD8+ T-cell counts.

V shed 5 bases and J shed 8 bases, with 10 bases lying between them. The V gene's germline CDR1 is SGHAT and CDR2 FQNNGV. The CDR3 length is 13 residues. Here immunoSEQ multiplex PCR was the method, and the copy in TCRdb shows in-frame clones only, minus some. There are about 68,000 clones in the sample; 68% occur only once, and around 5.7% lies in the top ten. This receptor was obtained from a human donor with chronic lymphocytic leukemia. The sample was PBMCs, taken after 12 months of ibrutinib treatment. The chain employs TRBV11-2 and TRBJ1-6, with D uncertain. In DNA, the CDR3 is TGTGCCAGCAGCCGTCAACGGGATTCACCCCTCCACTTT. Protein: CASSRQRDSPLHF. Full variable domain (remainder filled in from reference TRBV11-2 and TRBJ1-6): EAGVAQSPRYKIIEKRQSVAFWCNPISGHATLYWYQQILGQGPKLLIQFQNNGVVDDSQLPKDRFSAERLKGVDSTLKIQPAKLEDSAVYLCASSRQRDSPLHFGNGTRLTVT.